Below, 2 T cell receptor beta chains from the same sample are listed, as sequenced in a study of T cell repertoires in cytomegalovirus infection. Each CDR3 protein gets one entry after TCRdb re-called the reads with MiXCR. The sample has some 270,000 distinct CDR3 sequences; roughly a fifth are singletons. Their recognized antigens are unknown. The material sequenced was cultured PBMCs, taken from culture after CMV antigen stimulation. The origin of the receptors is a human donor in good health (CMV status not recorded). Some clones in this sample may be carry-over from other donors' samples.

This clonotype was detected a few times. The chain couples TRBV11-3 to TRBJ2-3; TRBD1 matches 9 bases. Germline loops: CDR1 SGHNT, CDR2 YENEEA. This CDR3 spans 15 amino acids. The V and J ends lost 3 bases and 2 bases, in that order; junction bases with no gene match: 3. The CDR3 loop reads CASSFRDRVTDTQYF. The CDR3, as DNA: TGTGCCAGCAGCTTCAGGGACAGGGTCACAGATACGCAGTATTTT. The full variable domain, rest sourced from reference TRBV11-3 and TRBJ2-3, is EAGVVQSPRYKIIEKKQPVAFWCNPISGHNTLYWYLQNLGQGPELLIRYENEEAVDDSQLPKDRFSAERLKGVDSTLKIQPAELGDSAVYLCASSFRDRVTDTQYFGPGTRLTVL.

There are many counts of this clonotype. The V gene is TRBV6-5, the J gene TRBJ2-5; 7 bases fit TRBD2. Germline CDR1 is MNHEY and CDR2 is SVGAGI. V lost 5 bases and J lost 2; bases outside the gene matches: 14. The CDR3 loop spans 17 amino acids. The CDR3 bases are TGTGCCAGCAGTACGGGGATAAGACTAGCACAACAAGAGACCCAGTACTTC. Its protein is CASSTGIRLAQQETQYF.